Listed below are T cell receptor beta chains from one sample, sequenced in a study of blood T cell repertoires in COVID-19. Assay: immunoSEQ multiplex PCR; the TCRdb copy retains only in-frame clones and omits some. The table records roughly 24,000 clones, 90% to 95% of them present only once. Material for sequencing was peripheral blood. Source of these receptors: a human donor in a cohort sampled during active COVID-19. Each CDR3 is given with its conserved first and last residue. The D gene is left open where the match is weak. Some rows have no size entry. The others give once, few or many, or a class for an expanded clone.

13	once	.	TRBV3-1/TRBV3-2	TRBJ1-1	TGTGCCAGCAGCCATGAGGGTTGGACTGAAGCTTTCTTT	CASSHEGWTEAFF
17	.	TRBD2	TRBV7-2	TRBJ2-5	TGTGCCAGCAGCTTAAACCCAGCGGGGACCTCCCAAGAGACCCAGTACTTC	CASSLNPAGTSQETQYF
15	.	.	TRBV6-4	TRBJ2-1	TGTGCCAGCTCGACTAGAATTGGGGTTTACAATGAGCAGTTCTTC	CASSTRIGVYNEQFF
15	.	.	TRBV5-1	TRBJ2-7	TGCGCCAGCAGCTCGGACACGACACCTTCTAGAAAGCAGTACTTC	CASSSDTTPSRKQYF
13	.	TRBD1	TRBV6-5	TRBJ1-5	TGTGCCAGCAAGGGACAGGGCAACCAGCCCCAGCATTTT	CASKGQGNQPQHF
15	.	TRBD2	TRBV28	TRBJ2-1	TGTGCCAGCAGGCCAGCGCGGGGGGGCTACAATGAGCAGTTCTTC	CASRPARGGYNEQFF
15	.	.	TRBV3-1/TRBV3-2	TRBJ2-3	TGTGCCAGCCTTACCACTAGTGAAAGCACAGATACGCAGTATTTT	CASLTTSESTDTQYF
14	.	TRBD1	TRBV18	TRBJ1-2	TGTGCCAGCTCACCAGGACAGGGTCTCGATGGCTACACCTTC	CASSPGQGLDGYTF
15	.	TRBD2	TRBV6-6	TRBJ2-1	TGTGCCAGCAGGGCGGGACTAGCGACAAACAATGAGCAGTTCTTC	CASRAGLATNNEQFF
15	.	.	TRBV27	TRBJ2-1	TGTGCCAGCAGTTTGCAGGGAAGCTCCTACAATGAGCAGTTCTTC	CASSLQGSSYNEQFF
13	once	.	TRBV19	TRBJ2-1	TGTGCCAGTAGTATAGTTACGCGGAATGAGCAGTTCTTC	CASSIVTRNEQFF
14	.	.	TRBV28	TRBJ1-1	TGTGCCAGCAAGGAGGTATTAGGATCCACTGAAGCTTTCTTT	CASKEVLGSTEAFF
15	.	TRBD1	TRBV6-4	TRBJ1-1	TGTGCCAGCAGTGAGGCCGGGACAGGGGGCTTCAAAGCTTTCTTT	CASSEAGTGGFKAFF
16	.	TRBD1	TRBV9	TRBJ2-3	TGTGCCAGCAGCGTAGCTGGGACAGGGGTGGCAGATACGCAGTATTTT	CASSVAGTGVADTQYF
13	.	.	TRBV12-3/TRBV12-4	TRBJ2-5	TGTGCCAGCAGCGGTCCCCTTAAAGAGACCCAGTACTTC	CASSGPLKETQYF
14	.	.	TRBV3-1/TRBV3-2	TRBJ2-5	TGTGCCAGCAGCATGAGGGCGGGGCCAGAGACCCAGTACTTC	CASSMRAGPETQYF
16	.	TRBD1	TRBV4-1	TRBJ2-1	TGCGCCAGCAGCCAAACAGACAGGGACCCCTACAATGAGCAGTTCTTC	CASSQTDRDPYNEQFF
14	.	TRBD1	TRBV6-4	TRBJ2-2	TGTGCCAGCAGCGAAGGGACAGGACGCGGGGAGCTGTTTTTT	CASSEGTGRGELFF
14	.	TRBD1	TRBV27	TRBJ1-2	TGTGCCAGCAGTTCCTCCCGACAGGGGGGGGGCTACACCTTC	CASSSSRQGGGYTF
19	.	.	TRBV4-3	TRBJ1-1	TGCGCCAGCAGCCAAGAAGTTGCCGTGAAGGGGCGGACCCACACTGAAGCTTTCTTT	CASSQEVAVKGRTHTEAFF
16	.	TRBD1	TRBV19	TRBJ1-5	TGTGCCAGTAGTATGGGCACGACAGGGATAGGTCAGCCCCAGCATTTT	CASSMGTTGIGQPQHF
18	.	TRBD1	TRBV3-1/TRBV3-2	TRBJ1-1	TGTGCCAGCAGCGCAACCACACAAGGACAGGGTTCGAACACTGAAGCTTTCTTT	CASSATTQGQGSNTEAFF
18	.	.	TRBV11-2	TRBJ2-3	TGTGCCAGCTTTCGGGGGGTTGGCGGGGGCAGCAGCACAGATACGCAGTATTTT	CASFRGVGGGSSTDTQYF
15	once	TRBD2	TRBV5-1	TRBJ2-1	TGCGCCAGCAGCTTGTTAGCGGGAGGGAGAAATGAGCAGTTCTTC	CASSLLAGGRNEQFF
15	.	TRBD1	TRBV5-4	TRBJ1-1	TGTGCCAGCAGCATCGCAGGGGGCCTGAACACTGAAGCTTTCTTT	CASSIAGGLNTEAFF
15	.	TRBD1	TRBV5-1	TRBJ2-7	TGCGCCAGCAGCCTTGGAGGTAGGGGGCTCGACGAGCAGTACTTC	CASSLGGRGLDEQYF